The clone carrying this T cell receptor (beta chain) was seen many times. The antigen is undetermined. J lost 2 bases, V lost 3 bases, and 4 bases had no gene match. CDR3 length: 17 amino acids. Germline V lookup: CDR1 KGHDR, CDR2 SFDVKD. This record comes from a study of identical twins. Whole-study findings and limits: Conclusions relied on cross-sectional statistical analysis, not following the same donors.

TCRdb passed the 5' RACE reads through MiXCR, listing each CDR3 protein once. The table lists about 700,000 distinct CDR3 sequences, 8.5% to 9% of them singletons. These data were likewise used in another study, on yellow fever vaccine responses in identical twins. Per that paper: Twins showed a vaccine T cell response that reportedly seemed partly convergent, partly personalized.

The specimen was PBMCs. This sequence joins TRBV24-1 and TRBJ2-2; 11 bases map to TRBD1. The clonotype comes from a woman between 18 and 29 years old in good health. The CDR3 DNA sequence: TGTGCCACCAGTGATACGGGACAGGGGGTCAACACCGGGGAGCTGTTTTTT. Translation: CATSDTGQGVNTGELFF.